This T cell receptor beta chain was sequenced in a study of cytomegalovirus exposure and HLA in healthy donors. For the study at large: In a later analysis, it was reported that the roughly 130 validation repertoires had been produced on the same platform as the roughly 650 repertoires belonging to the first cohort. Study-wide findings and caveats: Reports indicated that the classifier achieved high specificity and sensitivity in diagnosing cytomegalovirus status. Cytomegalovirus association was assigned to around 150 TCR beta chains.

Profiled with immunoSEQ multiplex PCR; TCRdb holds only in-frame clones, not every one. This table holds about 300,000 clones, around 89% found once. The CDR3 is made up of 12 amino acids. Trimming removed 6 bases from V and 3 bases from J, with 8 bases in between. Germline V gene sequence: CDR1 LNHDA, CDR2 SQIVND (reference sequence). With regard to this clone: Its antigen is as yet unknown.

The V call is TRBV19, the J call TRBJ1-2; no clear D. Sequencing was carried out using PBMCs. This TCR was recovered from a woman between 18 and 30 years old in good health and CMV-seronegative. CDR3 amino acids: CASSPPDYGYTF. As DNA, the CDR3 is TGTGCCAGTAGCCCCCCCGACTATGGCTACACCTTC.